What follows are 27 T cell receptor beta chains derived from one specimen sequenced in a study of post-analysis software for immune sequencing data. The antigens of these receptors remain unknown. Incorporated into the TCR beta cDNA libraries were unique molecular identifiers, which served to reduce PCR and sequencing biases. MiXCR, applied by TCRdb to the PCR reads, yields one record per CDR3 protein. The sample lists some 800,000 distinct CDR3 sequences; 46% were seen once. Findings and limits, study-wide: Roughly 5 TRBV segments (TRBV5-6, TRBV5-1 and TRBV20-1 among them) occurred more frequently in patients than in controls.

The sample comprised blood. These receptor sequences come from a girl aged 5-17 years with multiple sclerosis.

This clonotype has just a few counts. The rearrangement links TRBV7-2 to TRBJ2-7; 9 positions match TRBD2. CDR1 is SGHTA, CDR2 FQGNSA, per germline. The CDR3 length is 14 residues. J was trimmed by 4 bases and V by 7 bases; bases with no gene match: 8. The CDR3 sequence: CASTHGGREYEQYF. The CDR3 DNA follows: TGTGCCAGCACTCACGGCGGGAGGGAATACGAGCAGTACTTC.

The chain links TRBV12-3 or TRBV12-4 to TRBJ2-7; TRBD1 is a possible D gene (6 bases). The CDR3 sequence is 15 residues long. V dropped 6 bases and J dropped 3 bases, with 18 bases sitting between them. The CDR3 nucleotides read TGTGCCAGCAGCCTAGTACAGGGATCCCTCTACGAGCAGTACTTC. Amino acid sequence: CASSLVQGSLYEQYF.

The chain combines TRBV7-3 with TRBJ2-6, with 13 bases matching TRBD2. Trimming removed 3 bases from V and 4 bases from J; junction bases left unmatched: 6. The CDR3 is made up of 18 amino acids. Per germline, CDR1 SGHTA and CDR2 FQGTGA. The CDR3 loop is CASSFGLAGVPGANVLTF. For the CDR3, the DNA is TGTGCCAGCAGCTTCGGACTAGCGGGAGTTCCCGGGGCCAACGTCCTGACTTTC.

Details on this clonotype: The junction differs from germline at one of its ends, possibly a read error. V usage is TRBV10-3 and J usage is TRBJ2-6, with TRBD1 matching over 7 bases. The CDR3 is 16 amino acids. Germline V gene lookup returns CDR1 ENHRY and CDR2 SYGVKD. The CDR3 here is CAISPTGNSGANVRTF. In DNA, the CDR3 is TGTGCCATCAGCCCGACAGGGAACTCTGGGGCCAACGTCCGGACTTTC.

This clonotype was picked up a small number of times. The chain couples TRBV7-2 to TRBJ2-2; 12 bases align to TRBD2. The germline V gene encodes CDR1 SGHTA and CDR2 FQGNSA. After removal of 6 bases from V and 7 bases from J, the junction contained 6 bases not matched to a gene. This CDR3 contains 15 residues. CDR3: CASSSLAGGGGELFF. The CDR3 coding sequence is TGTGCCAGCAGTTCCCTAGCGGGAGGGGGCGGGGAGCTGTTTTTT.

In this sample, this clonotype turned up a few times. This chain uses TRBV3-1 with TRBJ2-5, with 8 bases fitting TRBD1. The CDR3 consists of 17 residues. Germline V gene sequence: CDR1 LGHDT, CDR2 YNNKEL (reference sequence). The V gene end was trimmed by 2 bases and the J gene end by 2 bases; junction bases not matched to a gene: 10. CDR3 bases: TGTGCCAGCAGCCAACGGACAGGGCCTGTGGGACAAGAGACCCAGTACTTC. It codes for CASSQRTGPVGQETQYF.

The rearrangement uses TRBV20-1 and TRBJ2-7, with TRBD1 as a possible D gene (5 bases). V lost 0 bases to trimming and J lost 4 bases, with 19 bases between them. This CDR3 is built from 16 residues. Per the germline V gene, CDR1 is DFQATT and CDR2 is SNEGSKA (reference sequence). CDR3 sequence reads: CSARDMTVATTYEQYF. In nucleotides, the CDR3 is TGCAGTGCTAGAGATATGACAGTTGCTACCACTTACGAGCAGTACTTC.

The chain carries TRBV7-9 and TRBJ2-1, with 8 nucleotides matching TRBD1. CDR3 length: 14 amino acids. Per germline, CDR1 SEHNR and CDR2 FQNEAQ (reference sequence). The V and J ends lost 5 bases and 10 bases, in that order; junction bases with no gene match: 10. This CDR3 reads CASSPGTGRVEQFF. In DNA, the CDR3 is TGTGCCAGCAGCCCCGGGACAGGCAGGGTCGAGCAGTTCTTC.

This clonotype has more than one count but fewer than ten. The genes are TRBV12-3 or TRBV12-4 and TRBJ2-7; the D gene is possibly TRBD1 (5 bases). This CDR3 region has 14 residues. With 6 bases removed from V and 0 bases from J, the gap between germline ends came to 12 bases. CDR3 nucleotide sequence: TGTGCCAGCAGGGACACAAGGGGCTCCTACGAGCAGTACTTC. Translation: CASRDTRGSYEQYF.

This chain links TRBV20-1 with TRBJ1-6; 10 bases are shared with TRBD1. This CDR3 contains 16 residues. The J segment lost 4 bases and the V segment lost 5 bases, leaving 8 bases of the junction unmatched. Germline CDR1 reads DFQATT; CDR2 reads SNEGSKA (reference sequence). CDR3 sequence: CSAERRTGGYNSPLHF. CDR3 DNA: TGCAGTGCTGAGAGAAGGACAGGGGGGTATAATTCACCCCTCCACTTT.

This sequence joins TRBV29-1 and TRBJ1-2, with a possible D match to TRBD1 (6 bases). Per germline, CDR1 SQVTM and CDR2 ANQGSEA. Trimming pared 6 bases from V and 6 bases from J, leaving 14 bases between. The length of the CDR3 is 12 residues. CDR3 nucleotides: TGCAGCGTACTGACAGGAGAGGATGGCTACACCTTC. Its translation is CSVLTGEDGYTF.

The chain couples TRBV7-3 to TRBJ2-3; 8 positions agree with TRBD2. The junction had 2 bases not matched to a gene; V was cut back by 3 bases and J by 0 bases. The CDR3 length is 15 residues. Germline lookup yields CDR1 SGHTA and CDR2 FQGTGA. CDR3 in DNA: TGTGCCAGCAGCTTTAGACTAGCGAGCACAGATACGCAGTATTTT. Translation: CASSFRLASTDTQYF.

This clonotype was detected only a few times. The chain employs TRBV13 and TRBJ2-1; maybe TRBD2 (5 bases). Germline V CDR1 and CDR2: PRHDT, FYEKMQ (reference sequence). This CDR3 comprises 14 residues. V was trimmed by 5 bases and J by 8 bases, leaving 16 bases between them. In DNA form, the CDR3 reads TGTGCCAGCAGCCCCGAGGGTGCGGACGATGAGCAGTTCTTC. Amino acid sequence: CASSPEGADDEQFF.

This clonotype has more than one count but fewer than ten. The CDR3 spells CSAKKPGLSGNEQFF. As DNA, the CDR3 is TGCAGTGCTAAAAAGCCGGGACTCTCGGGGAATGAGCAGTTCTTC. This chain joins TRBV20-1 and TRBJ2-1, with D possibly matching TRBD2 (6 bases). V was clipped by 4 bases and J by 7 bases, with 20 bases between them. The CDR3 is made up of 15 amino acids. Per the germline V gene, CDR1 is DFQATT and CDR2 is SNEGSKA (reference sequence).

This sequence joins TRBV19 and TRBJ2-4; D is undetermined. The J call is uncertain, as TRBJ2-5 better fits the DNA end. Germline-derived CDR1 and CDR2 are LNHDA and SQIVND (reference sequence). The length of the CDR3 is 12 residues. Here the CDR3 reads CASSIDGETQYF. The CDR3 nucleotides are TGTGCCAGTAGTATAGATGGGGAGACCCAGTACTTC.

As DNA, the CDR3 is TGCAGCGCCGAGTTTGGGGTAGGCACAGATACGCAGTATTTT. Encoded protein: CSAEFGVGTDTQYF. This chain uses TRBV29-1 with TRBJ2-3; D is unresolved. The CDR3 totals 14 residues. CDR1 SQVTM and CDR2 ANQGSEA come from the germline V gene. V lost 7 bases and J lost 1, with 15 bases in between.

This chain's CDR3 is CAWSVARGEGSGANVLTF. Written as DNA, the CDR3 is TGTGCCTGGAGTGTGGCCAGGGGAGAGGGCTCTGGGGCCAACGTCCTGACTTTC. J is TRBJ2-6 and V is TRBV30, with D perhaps matching TRBD1 (6 bases). With 0 bases removed from V and 0 bases from J, the gap between germline ends came to 15 bases. Germline V lookup: CDR1 GTSNPN, CDR2 SVGIG (reference sequence). There are 18 residues in the CDR3.

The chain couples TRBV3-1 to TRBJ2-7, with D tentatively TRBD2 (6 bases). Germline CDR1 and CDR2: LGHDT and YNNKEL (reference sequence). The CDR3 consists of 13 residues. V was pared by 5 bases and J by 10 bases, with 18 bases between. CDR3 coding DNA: TGTGCCAGCAGCAGGCGGGACCGTGACACCCAGTACTTC. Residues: CASSRRDRDTQYF.

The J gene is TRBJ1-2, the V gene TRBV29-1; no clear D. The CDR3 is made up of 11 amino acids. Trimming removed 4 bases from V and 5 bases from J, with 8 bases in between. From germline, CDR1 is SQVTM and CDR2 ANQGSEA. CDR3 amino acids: CSVVLGYGYTF. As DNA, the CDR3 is TGCAGCGTTGTGCTAGGGTATGGCTACACCTTC.

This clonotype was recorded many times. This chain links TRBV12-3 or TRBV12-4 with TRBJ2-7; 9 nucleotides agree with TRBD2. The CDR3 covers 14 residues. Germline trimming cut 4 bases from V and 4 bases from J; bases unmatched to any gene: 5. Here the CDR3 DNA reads TGTGCCAGCAGTTCGGGACTAGCCGGTTACGAGCAGTACTTC. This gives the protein CASSSGLAGYEQYF.

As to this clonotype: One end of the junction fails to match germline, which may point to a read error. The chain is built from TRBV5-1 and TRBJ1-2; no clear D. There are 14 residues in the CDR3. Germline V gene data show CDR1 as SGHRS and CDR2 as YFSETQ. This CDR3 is CASSLDRSNYGYTF. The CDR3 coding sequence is TGTGCCAGCAGCTTAGACCGGAGTAACTATGGCTACACCTTC.

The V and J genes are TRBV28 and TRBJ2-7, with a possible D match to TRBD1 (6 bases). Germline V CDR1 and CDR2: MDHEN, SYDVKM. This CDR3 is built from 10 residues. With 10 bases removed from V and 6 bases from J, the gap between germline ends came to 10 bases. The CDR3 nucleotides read TGTGCCACTAGCAGGGGCGAGCAGTACTTC. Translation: CATSRGEQYF.

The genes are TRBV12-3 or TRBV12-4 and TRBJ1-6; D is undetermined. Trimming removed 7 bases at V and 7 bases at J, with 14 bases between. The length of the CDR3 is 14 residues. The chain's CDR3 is CASTRSLGNSPLHF. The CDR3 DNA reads TGTGCCAGCACCCGTAGTCTCGGAAATTCACCCCTCCACTTT.

In DNA, the CDR3 is TGTGCCAGCTCACCGGGGCGGTCTCAGGGGACTGAAGCTTTCTTT. As protein: CASSPGRSQGTEAFF. V is TRBV18 and J is TRBJ1-1; D may be TRBD1 (6 bases). The CDR3 runs 15 residues. V lost 3 bases and J lost 5, with 16 bases in between. CDR1 is KGHSH and CDR2 is LQKENI in the germline V gene.

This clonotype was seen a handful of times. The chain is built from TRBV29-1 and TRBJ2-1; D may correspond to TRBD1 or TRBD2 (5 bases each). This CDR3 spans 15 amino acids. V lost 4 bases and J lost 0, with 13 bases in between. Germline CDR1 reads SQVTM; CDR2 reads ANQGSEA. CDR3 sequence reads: CSVGGTPSSYNEQFF. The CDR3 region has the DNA TGCAGCGTTGGTGGGACCCCGAGCTCCTACAATGAGCAGTTCTTC.

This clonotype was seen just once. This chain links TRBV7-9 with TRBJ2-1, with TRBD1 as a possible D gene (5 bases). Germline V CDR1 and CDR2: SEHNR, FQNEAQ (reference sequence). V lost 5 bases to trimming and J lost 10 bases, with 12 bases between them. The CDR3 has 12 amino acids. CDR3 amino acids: CASSQTTAEQFF. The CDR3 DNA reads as TGTGCCAGCAGCCAAACGACAGCCGAGCAGTTCTTC. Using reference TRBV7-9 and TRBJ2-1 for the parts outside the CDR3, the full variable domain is DTGVSQNPRHKITKRGQNVTFRCDPISEHNRLYWYRQTLGQGPEFLTYFQNEAQLEKSRLLSDRFSAERPKGSFSTLEIQRTEQGDSAMYLCASSQTTAEQFFGPGTRLTVL.

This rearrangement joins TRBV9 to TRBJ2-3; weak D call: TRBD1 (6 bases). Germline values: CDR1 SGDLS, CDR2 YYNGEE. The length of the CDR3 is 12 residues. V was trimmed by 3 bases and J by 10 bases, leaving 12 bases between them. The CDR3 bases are TGTGCCAGCAGCGCGACTGGGACATCGCAGTATTTT. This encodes CASSATGTSQYF.